A selection of T cell receptor beta chains follows, all from one sample in a study of CD8 T cells in Susac syndrome. TCRdb processed the immunoSEQ multiplex PCR reads anew with MiXCR; each CDR3 protein has one entry. The sample contains about 140,000 distinct CDR3 sequences, nearly 97% of which appear only once. Sequencing was performed on CD4+ T cells from PBMCs. These TCRs come from a human donor with Susac syndrome. CDR3s include the opening cysteine and the closing phenylalanine or tryptophan. Each record gives: CDR3 DNA, CDR3 protein, clone size, V gene, CDR3 length, J gene, D gene. A D gene is named only where the DNA matches it firmly. Rows give clone size only sometimes, using once, few, many, or a class for an expanded clone.

CDR3nt: TGTGCCAGCAGTGAGCGGGGTAGCGGGGGGGCGTATGAGCAGTTCTTC; CDR3aa: CASSERGSGGAYEQFF; abundance: .; v_gene: TRBV25-1; len: 16; j_gene: TRBJ2-1; d_gene: TRBD2
CDR3nt: TGTGCCAGCAATCCGGACAGGGCCGAGGGGTTCTTC; CDR3aa: CASNPDRAEGFF; abundance: .; v_gene: TRBV2; len: 12; j_gene: TRBJ2-1; d_gene: TRBD1
CDR3nt: TGTGCCAGCAGTATTGGAGAACCTGGCTACACCTTC; CDR3aa: CASSIGEPGYTF; abundance: .; v_gene: TRBV28; len: 12; j_gene: TRBJ1-2; d_gene: .
CDR3nt: TGTGCCACCAGTGACCATAGACTAGCCGGCGACAATGAGCAGTTCTTC; CDR3aa: CATSDHRLAGDNEQFF; abundance: .; v_gene: TRBV24-1; len: 16; j_gene: TRBJ2-1; d_gene: TRBD2
CDR3nt: TGCGCCAGCAGCCAAGCAGGGGCCTCACTCTACGAGCAGTACTTC; CDR3aa: CASSQAGASLYEQYF; abundance: .; v_gene: TRBV4-1; len: 15; j_gene: TRBJ2-7; d_gene: .
CDR3nt: TGTGCCAGCACCTCGACAGCGAACACCGGGGAGCTGTTTTTT; CDR3aa: CASTSTANTGELFF; abundance: .; v_gene: TRBV3-1; len: 14; j_gene: TRBJ2-2; d_gene: .
CDR3nt: TGTGCCAGCAGCGCCCGGGACTATAAGGAGACCCAGTACTTC; CDR3aa: CASSARDYKETQYF; abundance: .; v_gene: TRBV9; len: 14; j_gene: TRBJ2-5; d_gene: TRBD2
CDR3nt: TGTGCCAGCAGCTTCGGTGGCTACGAGCAGTACTTC; CDR3aa: CASSFGGYEQYF; abundance: .; v_gene: TRBV5-4; len: 12; j_gene: TRBJ2-7; d_gene: .
CDR3nt: TGTGCCAGCAGTTCCCTGGGAACGGCCACTGAAGCTTTCTTT; CDR3aa: CASSSLGTATEAFF; abundance: .; v_gene: TRBV6-2/TRBV6-3; len: 14; j_gene: TRBJ1-1; d_gene: .
CDR3nt: TGTGCCAGCAGCGTCGGGACTAGCGGGGGGTATGAGCAGTTCTTC; CDR3aa: CASSVGTSGGYEQFF; abundance: .; v_gene: TRBV9; len: 15; j_gene: TRBJ2-1; d_gene: TRBD2
CDR3nt: TGTGCCAGCACCACCCAGCGGGGGGCCTCCGAGCAGTACTTC; CDR3aa: CASTTQRGASEQYF; abundance: .; v_gene: TRBV28; len: 14; j_gene: TRBJ2-7; d_gene: TRBD2
CDR3nt: TGCAGCGTTGGTAGCGGGGGGCTTGGTGAGCAGTTCTTC; CDR3aa: CSVGSGGLGEQFF; abundance: .; v_gene: TRBV29-1; len: 13; j_gene: TRBJ2-1; d_gene: TRBD2
CDR3nt: TGCGCCAGCAGCTGGAGGGGTTTAGGGGCCGGGGAGACCCAGTACTTC; CDR3aa: CASSWRGLGAGETQYF; abundance: once; v_gene: TRBV5-1; len: 16; j_gene: TRBJ2-5; d_gene: .
CDR3nt: TGTGCCAGCAGTTTACCAGGGTGGGGCTACACCTTC; CDR3aa: CASSLPGWGYTF; abundance: .; v_gene: TRBV28; len: 12; j_gene: TRBJ1-2; d_gene: .
CDR3nt: TGTGCCAGCAGCCAAGGGACAGACCAAGAGACCCAGTACTTC; CDR3aa: CASSQGTDQETQYF; abundance: .; v_gene: TRBV4-2; len: 14; j_gene: TRBJ2-5; d_gene: .
CDR3nt: TGTGCCAGCAGTTACGGGGTCGGTGCTGAAAAACTGTTTTTT; CDR3aa: CASSYGVGAEKLFF; abundance: .; v_gene: TRBV6-5; len: 14; j_gene: TRBJ1-4; d_gene: .
CDR3nt: TGTGCCAGCAGCTTAGGGGGCGACACTGAAGCTTTCTTT; CDR3aa: CASSLGGDTEAFF; abundance: .; v_gene: TRBV11-2; len: 13; j_gene: TRBJ1-1; d_gene: .
CDR3nt: TGCAGTGCAACACCTCTAGCGGGCCACTACAATGAGCAGTTCTTC; CDR3aa: CSATPLAGHYNEQFF; abundance: .; v_gene: TRBV20-1; len: 15; j_gene: TRBJ2-1; d_gene: TRBD2
CDR3nt: TGCAGTGCCAAAGCCAGGGGCACTGAAGCTTTCTTT; CDR3aa: CSAKARGTEAFF; abundance: .; v_gene: TRBV20-1; len: 12; j_gene: TRBJ1-1; d_gene: .
CDR3nt: TGTGCCAGCAGTTACTCTCGACAGGGTGGAAATGAAAAACTGTTTTTT; CDR3aa: CASSYSRQGGNEKLFF; abundance: .; v_gene: TRBV6-6; len: 16; j_gene: TRBJ1-4; d_gene: TRBD1
CDR3nt: TGTGCCAGCAGTTTAGGGCAGGGGAAAGCTTTCTTT; CDR3aa: CASSLGQGKAFF; abundance: .; v_gene: TRBV27; len: 12; j_gene: TRBJ1-1; d_gene: .
CDR3nt: TGCGCCAGCAGCGGTTTGGACAGGGGTTTATGGGAGCAGTACTTC; CDR3aa: CASSGLDRGLWEQYF; abundance: .; v_gene: TRBV23-1; len: 15; j_gene: TRBJ2-7; d_gene: TRBD1
CDR3nt: TGTGCCAGCCGGAGACAGGGGGGCACTGAAGCTTTCTTT; CDR3aa: CASRRQGGTEAFF; abundance: .; v_gene: TRBV25-1; len: 13; j_gene: TRBJ1-1; d_gene: TRBD1
CDR3nt: TGTGCCAGCAGCTTAGAGGGGGGGCGCACTGAAGCTTTCTTT; CDR3aa: CASSLEGGRTEAFF; abundance: .; v_gene: TRBV13; len: 14; j_gene: TRBJ1-1; d_gene: .
CDR3nt: TGTGCCATCAGTGAGTCGGGGGAGACCCAGTACTTC; CDR3aa: CAISESGETQYF; abundance: few; v_gene: TRBV10-3; len: 12; j_gene: TRBJ2-5; d_gene: .
CDR3nt: TGTGCCAGTTCCCGGGAGAATAGCAATCAGCCCCAGCATTTT; CDR3aa: CASSRENSNQPQHF; abundance: .; v_gene: TRBV19; len: 14; j_gene: TRBJ1-5; d_gene: .
CDR3nt: TGTGCCAGCACCGGGACAGCGGCTACGCTGACAGAGACCCAGTACTTC; CDR3aa: CASTGTAATLTETQYF; abundance: .; v_gene: TRBV25-1; len: 16; j_gene: TRBJ2-5; d_gene: TRBD1
CDR3nt: TGTGCCAGCAGCCGATGGGCAGGGGGCGCGTACGAGCAGTACTTC; CDR3aa: CASSRWAGGAYEQYF; abundance: .; v_gene: TRBV7-6; len: 15; j_gene: TRBJ2-7; d_gene: TRBD1
CDR3nt: TGCAGCGTTGAAAGGCGGGGGGCCCTGGATTACAATGAGCAGTTCTTC; CDR3aa: CSVERRGALDYNEQFF; abundance: .; v_gene: TRBV29-1; len: 16; j_gene: TRBJ2-1; d_gene: TRBD2
CDR3nt: TGTGCCAGTAGTATAGAGGGGCGGACCGGGGAGCTGTTTTTT; CDR3aa: CASSIEGRTGELFF; abundance: .; v_gene: TRBV19; len: 14; j_gene: TRBJ2-2; d_gene: .
CDR3nt: TGTGCCAGCAGCTTAGGGGCATCGGGCTACACCTTC; CDR3aa: CASSLGASGYTF; abundance: .; v_gene: TRBV7-9; len: 12; j_gene: TRBJ1-2; d_gene: .
CDR3nt: TGTGCCAGCAGCCAAGATGCTAGCGACCAGTTCTTC; CDR3aa: CASSQDASDQFF; abundance: .; v_gene: TRBV14; len: 12; j_gene: TRBJ2-1; d_gene: .
CDR3nt: TGTGCCAGCTCGCGCCTAGCGGGGGGCCCCGGGGAGCTGTTTTTT; CDR3aa: CASSRLAGGPGELFF; abundance: .; v_gene: TRBV18; len: 15; j_gene: TRBJ2-2; d_gene: TRBD2
CDR3nt: TGTGCCAGCAGAGGAGGGGGAGGGTCACCTGAAGCTTTCTTT; CDR3aa: CASRGGGGSPEAFF; abundance: .; v_gene: TRBV3-1; len: 14; j_gene: TRBJ1-1; d_gene: .
CDR3nt: TGCAGCGTCCCTAAAGCGGGACTAGCGGGCGGCTACAATGAGCAGTTCTTC; CDR3aa: CSVPKAGLAGGYNEQFF; abundance: .; v_gene: TRBV29-1; len: 17; j_gene: TRBJ2-1; d_gene: TRBD2
CDR3nt: TGTGCCAGCACCGGACGGAGGCCCTATGGCTACACCTTC; CDR3aa: CASTGRRPYGYTF; abundance: .; v_gene: TRBV9; len: 13; j_gene: TRBJ1-2; d_gene: .
CDR3nt: TGCGCCAGCAGCCAAGTGGTTGCATCATATGAGCAGTTCTTC; CDR3aa: CASSQVVASYEQFF; abundance: .; v_gene: TRBV4-1; len: 14; j_gene: TRBJ2-1; d_gene: .
CDR3nt: TGTGCCAGCAGCCCTTTGAACACTGAAGCTTTCTTT; CDR3aa: CASSPLNTEAFF; abundance: .; v_gene: TRBV28; len: 12; j_gene: TRBJ1-1; d_gene: .
CDR3nt: TGTGCCAGCAGCCCAAATCTAGCGAGCACAGATACGCAGTATTTT; CDR3aa: CASSPNLASTDTQYF; abundance: once; v_gene: TRBV3-1; len: 15; j_gene: TRBJ2-3; d_gene: .
CDR3nt: TGTGCTAGTGGTTTGGTACCTGACACCGAGCGGTTTGGCTACACCTTC; CDR3aa: CASGLVPDTERFGYTF; abundance: .; v_gene: TRBV12-5; len: 16; j_gene: TRBJ1-2; d_gene: .